This is a list of T cell receptor beta chains from one sample in a study of blood T cell repertoires in COVID-19. Only in-frame clones appear in the TCRdb table, and some are missing; sequencing was by immunoSEQ multiplex PCR. This table holds about 42,000 clones, about 88% found once. Input material: peripheral blood. Every receptor here comes from a human donor in a cohort sampled during active COVID-19. The CDR3 runs from the conserved cysteine through the conserved F or W. D genes are given only for firm matches. For some rows the clone size is stated as once, few or many, or as a class when expanded; others skip it.

d_call j_call v_call clone_size cdr3_nt cdr3_aa
- TRBJ1-1 TRBV5-5 - TGTGCCAGCAGCGCCCAGACAGGCACTGAAGCTTTCTTT CASSAQTGTEAFF
- TRBJ2-1 TRBV19 - TGTGCCAGTAGTATAGTTGGGGCCGGTGAGCAGTTCTTC CASSIVGAGEQFF
TRBD1 TRBJ1-1 TRBV18 - TGTGCCAGCTCCCCTGATACAGGGGCAGCTTTCTTT CASSPDTGAAFF
- TRBJ1-1 TRBV12-3/TRBV12-4 - TGTGCCAGCAGTTTACAGGCTAACACTGAAGCTTTCTTT CASSLQANTEAFF
TRBD1 TRBJ1-2 TRBV12-3/TRBV12-4 - TGTGCCAGCAGTTATCAGGGGACAGCTGGCTACACCTTC CASSYQGTAGYTF
- TRBJ1-1 TRBV21-1 - TGTGCCAGCAGCCACATACGGGACAAAGTGGGGTTGAGCACTGAAGCTTTCTTT CASSHIRDKVGLSTEAFF
TRBD2 TRBJ2-7 TRBV7-8 - TGTGCCAGCGAGGGACTAGCTGGCTACGAGCAGTACTTC CASEGLAGYEQYF
- TRBJ1-2 TRBV3-1/TRBV3-2 - TGTGCCAGCAGCCAAGATTTCCAGGGGAACTATGGCTACACCTTC CASSQDFQGNYGYTF
- TRBJ2-7 TRBV11-2 - TGTGCCAGCAGCTTAGCCCGGGGGGCAAGCTCCTACGAGCAGTACTTC CASSLARGASSYEQYF
TRBD2 TRBJ2-7 TRBV3-1/TRBV3-2 - TGTGCCAGCAGCCCAACCGGGACTAGCGAGTACGAGCAGTACTTC CASSPTGTSEYEQYF
TRBD2 TRBJ2-1 TRBV19 - TGTGCCAGTAGTATAGGGACTAGCCTAGGCAATGAGCAGTTCTTC CASSIGTSLGNEQFF
TRBD2 TRBJ2-3 TRBV6-5 - TGTGCCAGCAGGGGGGGGAGCACAGATACGCAGTATTTT CASRGGSTDTQYF
TRBD1 TRBJ2-1 TRBV5-6 medium-sized TGTGCCAGCAGCCTAGGGGGCTTGGGGAATGAGCAGTTCTTC CASSLGGLGNEQFF
TRBD2 TRBJ2-5 TRBV25-1 once TGTGCCACCACCAAGATAGGACTAGCGCAAGAGACCCAGTACTTC CATTKIGLAQETQYF
- TRBJ2-3 TRBV2 - TGTGCCAGCAGTGATTGGGGGCTCACAGATACGCAGTATTTT CASSDWGLTDTQYF
TRBD1 TRBJ1-1 TRBV13 - TGTGCCAGCAGCTTACCCGACAGGGGTAGAGCTTTCTTT CASSLPDRGRAFF
- TRBJ2-2 TRBV6-1 - TGTGCCAGCAGTGAATGGGGGCGCGGAACCGGGGAGCTGTTTTTT CASSEWGRGTGELFF
TRBD1 TRBJ1-2 TRBV12-5 - TGTGCTAGTGGTTTGGTATCGGGCAGGGGGCCGATTAACTATGGCTACACCTTC CASGLVSGRGPINYGYTF
- TRBJ2-1 TRBV6-4 - TGTGCCAGCAGTGGAAGTAGCACGGAGCAGTTCTTC CASSGSSTEQFF
TRBD1 TRBJ1-5 TRBV5-6 once TGTGCCAGCAGCTTGCGTGGGACAGAGTATAGCAATCAGCCCCAGCATTTT CASSLRGTEYSNQPQHF
- TRBJ1-1 TRBV6-6 - TGTGCCAGCAGTTCGTCAGGGAAGAGTGGAGCTTTCTTT CASSSSGKSGAFF
TRBD1 TRBJ1-2 TRBV29-1 - TGCAGCGTTGAGGACAGGGCAATATTTTCTAACTATGGCTACACCTTC CSVEDRAIFSNYGYTF
- TRBJ1-3 TRBV5-1 - TGCGCCAGCAGCTTGGGTTCCGACAGACCTGGAAACACCATATATTTT CASSLGSDRPGNTIYF
TRBD1 TRBJ1-5 TRBV5-6 - TGTGCCAGCAGCCGTTTCGACAGGGGACGACTTCAGCCCCAGCATTTT CASSRFDRGRLQPQHF
TRBD1 TRBJ1-6 TRBV6-6 - TGTGCCAGCAGTTACTGGCAGGGGGCTGAGGCACCCCTCCACTTT CASSYWQGAEAPLHF
- TRBJ1-2 TRBV27 - TGTGCCAGCAGTTTATCGAATGGGGCAGACTATGGCTACACCTTC CASSLSNGADYGYTF
TRBD1 TRBJ2-7 TRBV19 - TGTGCCAGTAGTATGTCCGACAGGGGTTACGAGCAGTACTTC CASSMSDRGYEQYF
- TRBJ1-2 TRBV12-3/TRBV12-4 - TGTGCCAGCAGTTTTCGGAGATATGGCTACACCTTC CASSFRRYGYTF
- TRBJ1-2 TRBV18 - TGTGCCAGCTCACCACCGGGGAAGGGAGCTAACTATGGCTACACCTTC CASSPPGKGANYGYTF
- TRBJ2-2 TRBV3-1/TRBV3-2 - TGTGCCAGCAGCCAAGGTCGGGTGGAGCTGTTTTTT CASSQGRVELFF
TRBD2 TRBJ2-7 TRBV2 - TGTGCCAGCAGTGGGGACGAGCTAGCGGGCGAGCAGTACTTC CASSGDELAGEQYF
- TRBJ1-4 TRBV10-1 - TGCGCCACCAGACGTAGAAACAATGAAAAACTGTTTTTT CATRRRNNEKLFF
TRBD2 TRBJ2-2 TRBV2 once TGTGCCAGCCGGAGCGGGGGGGCTGGGATGGCCGGGGAGCTGTTTTTT CASRSGGAGMAGELFF
TRBD1 TRBJ2-1 TRBV2 - TGTGCCAGCACCTTGGGACAGGGCGCCTACAATGAGCAGTTCTTC CASTLGQGAYNEQFF
- TRBJ2-5 TRBV19 - TGTGCCAGTACCGCAGGGCATGGAGAGACCCAGTACTTC CASTAGHGETQYF
- TRBJ1-1 TRBV4-1 - TGCGCCAGCAGCCTCAAGAGCAGGGACACTGAAGCTTTCTTT CASSLKSRDTEAFF
- TRBJ1-1 TRBV27 - TGTGCCAGCAGTTTGGGTGGGGCAGGGCGAACTGAAGCTTTCTTT CASSLGGAGRTEAFF
- TRBJ2-2 TRBV25-1 - TGTGCCAGCAGTAAGGGACAAGGGAACACCGGGGAGCTGTTTTTT CASSKGQGNTGELFF
- TRBJ2-2 TRBV3-1/TRBV3-2 - TGTGCCAGCAGCCAAGACAGGGTAAGGGGGGGGACCGGGGAGCTGTTTTTT CASSQDRVRGGTGELFF
TRBD2 TRBJ2-3 TRBV5-6 once TGTGCCAGCACCTTAGCGGGGGGGCCGGATACGCAGTATTTT CASTLAGGPDTQYF
TRBD2 TRBJ2-7 TRBV19 - TGTGCCAGTAGTACAGCGGGGGCCCCCTACGAGCAGTACTTC CASSTAGAPYEQYF
- TRBJ1-2 TRBV7-9 - TGTGCCAGCAGCTTGGGCCGCTATTCGGGCTACACCTTC CASSLGRYSGYTF
TRBD1 TRBJ2-7 TRBV6-2/TRBV6-3 - TGTGCCAGCAGTTTTACAGGGGGCTCCTACGAGCAGTACTTC CASSFTGGSYEQYF
- TRBJ1-4 TRBV5-4 - TGTGCCAGCAGCAATGTGGGGGAGGGTGAAAAACTGTTTTTT CASSNVGEGEKLFF
TRBD2 TRBJ2-1 TRBV6-5 few TGTGCCAGCAGAGGGTCGGGCGGAGCGGGGGGTGAGCAGTTCTTC CASRGSGGAGGEQFF
TRBD1 TRBJ2-7 TRBV27 - TGTGCCAGCAGTTTCCAGGGGGCTTGGGAGCAGTACTTC CASSFQGAWEQYF
TRBD2 TRBJ2-2 TRBV3-1/TRBV3-2 - TGTGCCAGCAGCCAAGTTTATAGCGGGGGGTACAAGGGAGACACCGGGGAGCTGTTTTTT CASSQVYSGGYKGDTGELFF
- TRBJ1-5 TRBV7-9 - TGTGCCAGCAGCTCAGTATCTTACATATCGCCCCAGCATTTT CASSSVSYISPQHF
- TRBJ2-2 TRBV9 - TGTGCCAGCAGCCTGCTTTTTACTGGGGAGCTGTTTTTT CASSLLFTGELFF
- TRBJ1-4 TRBV5-5 - TGTGCCAGCAGCTCGGATCCGGGGGTAGCAAAACTGTTTTTT CASSSDPGVAKLFF
- TRBJ1-3 TRBV5-1 - TGCGCCAGCAGCTTCGGGGGTGTGCGGGACACCATATATTTT CASSFGGVRDTIYF
- TRBJ2-4 TRBV3-1/TRBV3-2 - TGTGCCAGCAGCTTATCGAAACTAGGGCTCGTGCACTTC CASSLSKLGLVHF
- TRBJ1-1 TRBV19 once TGTGCCAGTAAACCGGGGGTAAATACGAACACTGAAGCTTTCTTT CASKPGVNTNTEAFF
TRBD2 TRBJ2-2 TRBV5-4 - TGTGCCAGCAGCTTGGGGACTAGCGGGGGGAGGAGCACCGGGGAGCTGTTTTTT CASSLGTSGGRSTGELFF
TRBD1 TRBJ2-1 TRBV4-1 - TGCGCCAGCAGCCAGGATCCCTCGGGACAGGGTAGCGGTGAGCAGTTCTTC CASSQDPSGQGSGEQFF
- TRBJ2-2 TRBV24-1 - TGTGCCACCAGGACGGGGGACTCGAACACCGGGGAGCTGTTTTTT CATRTGDSNTGELFF
TRBD1 TRBJ2-7 TRBV19 medium-sized TGTGCCAGTAGTATCGGGACAGGGCCTTACGAGCAGTACTTC CASSIGTGPYEQYF
- TRBJ1-6 TRBV30 - TGTGGAGCGGGGGGCACAAATTCACCCCTCCACTTT CGAGGTNSPLHF
TRBD1 TRBJ2-3 TRBV5-4 - TGTGCCAGCAGCCCTGCCGGGACAGGGAGCCCCCTTAGCACAGATACGCAGTATTTT CASSPAGTGSPLSTDTQYF